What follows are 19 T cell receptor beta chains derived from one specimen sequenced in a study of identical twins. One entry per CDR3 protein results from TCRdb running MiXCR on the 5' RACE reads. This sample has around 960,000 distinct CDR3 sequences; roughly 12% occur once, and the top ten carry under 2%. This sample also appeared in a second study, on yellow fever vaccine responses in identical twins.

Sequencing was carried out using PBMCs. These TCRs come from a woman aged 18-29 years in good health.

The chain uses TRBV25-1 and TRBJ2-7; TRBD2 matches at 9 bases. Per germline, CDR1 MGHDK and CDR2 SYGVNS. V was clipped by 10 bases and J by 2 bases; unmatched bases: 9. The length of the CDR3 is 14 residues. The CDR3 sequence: CATGTGGRAYEQYF. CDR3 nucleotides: TGTGCCACCGGGACCGGCGGGAGGGCCTACGAGCAGTACTTC.

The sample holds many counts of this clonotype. This CDR3 is CASSPPTGSSYEQYF. The CDR3, as DNA: TGTGCCAGCAGCCCCCCCACGGGGAGCTCCTACGAGCAGTACTTC. The rearrangement joins TRBV7-9 to TRBJ2-7; maybe TRBD2 (5 bases). Trimming pared 5 bases from V and 0 bases from J, leaving 14 bases between. The CDR3 is 15 residues long. Germline V gene sequence: CDR1 SEHNR, CDR2 FQNEAQ (reference sequence).

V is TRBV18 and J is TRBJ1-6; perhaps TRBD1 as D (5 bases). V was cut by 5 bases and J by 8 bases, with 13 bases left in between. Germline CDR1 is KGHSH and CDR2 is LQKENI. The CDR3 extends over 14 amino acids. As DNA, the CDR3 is TGTGCCAGCTCATCGGCAGGAGGGGATTCACCCCTCCACTTT. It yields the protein CASSSAGGDSPLHF.

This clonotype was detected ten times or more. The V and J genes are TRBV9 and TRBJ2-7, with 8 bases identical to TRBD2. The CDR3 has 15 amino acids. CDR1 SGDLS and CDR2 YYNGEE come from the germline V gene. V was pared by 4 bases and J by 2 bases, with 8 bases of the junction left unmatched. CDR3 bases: TGTGCCAGCAGCTCCGGACTAGCCACCACCTACGAGCAGTACGTC. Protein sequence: CASSSGLATTYEQYV.

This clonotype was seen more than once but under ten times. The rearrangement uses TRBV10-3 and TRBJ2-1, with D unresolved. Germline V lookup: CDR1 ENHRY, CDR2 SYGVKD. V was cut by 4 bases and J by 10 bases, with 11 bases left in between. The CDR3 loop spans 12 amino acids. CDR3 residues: CAISGPSQEQFF. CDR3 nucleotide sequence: TGTGCCATCAGTGGCCCATCGCAAGAGCAGTTCTTC.

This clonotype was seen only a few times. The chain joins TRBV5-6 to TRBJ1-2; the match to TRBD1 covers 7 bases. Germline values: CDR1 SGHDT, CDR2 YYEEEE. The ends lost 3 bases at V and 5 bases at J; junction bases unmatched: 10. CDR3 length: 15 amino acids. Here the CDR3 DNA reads TGTGCCAGCAGCTCGATAATCGACAGGGATTATGGCTACACCTTC. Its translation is CASSSIIDRDYGYTF.

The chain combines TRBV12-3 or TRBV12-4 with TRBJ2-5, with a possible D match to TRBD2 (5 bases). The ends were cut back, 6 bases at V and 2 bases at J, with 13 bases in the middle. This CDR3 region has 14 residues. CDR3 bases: TGTGCCAGCAGCGTCGGGATTTTTCAAGAGACCCAGTACTTC. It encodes CASSVGIFQETQYF.

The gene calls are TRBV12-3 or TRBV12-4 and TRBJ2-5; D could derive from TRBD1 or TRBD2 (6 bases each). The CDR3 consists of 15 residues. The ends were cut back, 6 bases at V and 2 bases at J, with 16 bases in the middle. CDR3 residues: CASSPTRGRQETQYF. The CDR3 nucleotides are TGTGCCAGCAGCCCCACTAGGGGGAGGCAAGAGACCCAGTACTTC.

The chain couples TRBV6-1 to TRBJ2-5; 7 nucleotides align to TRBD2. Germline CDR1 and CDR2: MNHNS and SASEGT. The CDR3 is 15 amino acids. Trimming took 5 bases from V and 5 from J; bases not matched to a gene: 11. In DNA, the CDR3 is TGTGCCAGCAGTCGCACGGGACTACCGGTGGAGACCCAGTACTTC. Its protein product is CASSRTGLPVETQYF.

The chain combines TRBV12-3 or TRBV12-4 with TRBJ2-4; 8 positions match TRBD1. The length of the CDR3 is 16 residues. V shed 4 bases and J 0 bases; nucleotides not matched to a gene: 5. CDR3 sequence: CASSSQGALAKNIQYF. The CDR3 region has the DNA TGTGCCAGCAGTTCCCAGGGGGCGCTAGCCAAAAACATTCAGTACTTC.

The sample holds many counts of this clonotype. The CDR3 sequence: CASGGLDYNEQFF. Written as DNA, the CDR3 is TGTGCCAGCGGTGGACTGGACTACAATGAGCAGTTCTTC. The V gene is TRBV12-3 or TRBV12-4, the J gene TRBJ2-1, with a weak D call TRBD2 (5 bases). The CDR3 has 13 residues. The V gene lost 8 bases and the J gene lost 3 bases, with 11 bases spanning the gap.

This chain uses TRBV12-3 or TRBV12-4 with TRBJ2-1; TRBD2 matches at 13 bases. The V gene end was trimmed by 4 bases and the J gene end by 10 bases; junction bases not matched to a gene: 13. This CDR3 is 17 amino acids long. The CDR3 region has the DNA TGTGCCAGCAGTTACGTGGGAATCGGACTAGCGGGAGAGGAGCAGTTCTTC. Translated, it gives CASSYVGIGLAGEEQFF.

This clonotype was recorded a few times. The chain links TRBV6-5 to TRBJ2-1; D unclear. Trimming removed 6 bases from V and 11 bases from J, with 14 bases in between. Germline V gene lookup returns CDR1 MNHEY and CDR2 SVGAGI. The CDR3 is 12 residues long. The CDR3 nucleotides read TGTGCCAGCAGCCCTACTGGCGCGAAGCAGTTCTTC. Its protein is CASSPTGAKQFF.

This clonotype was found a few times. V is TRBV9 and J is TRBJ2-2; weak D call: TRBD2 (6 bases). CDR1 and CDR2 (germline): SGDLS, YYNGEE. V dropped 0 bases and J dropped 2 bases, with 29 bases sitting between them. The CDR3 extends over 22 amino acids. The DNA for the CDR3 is TGTGCCAGCAGCGTAGTCCCTTGGGAGGCTAGCGCCGTAGCTCAAAACACCGGGGAGCTGTTTTTT. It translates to CASSVVPWEASAVAQNTGELFF.

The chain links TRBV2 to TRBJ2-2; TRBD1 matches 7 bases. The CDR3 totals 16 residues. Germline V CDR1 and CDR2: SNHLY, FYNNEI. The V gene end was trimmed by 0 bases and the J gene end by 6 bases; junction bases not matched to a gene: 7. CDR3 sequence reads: CASSEATGKRPGELFF. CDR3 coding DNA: TGTGCCAGCAGTGAAGCGACAGGGAAGAGGCCCGGGGAGCTGTTTTTT.

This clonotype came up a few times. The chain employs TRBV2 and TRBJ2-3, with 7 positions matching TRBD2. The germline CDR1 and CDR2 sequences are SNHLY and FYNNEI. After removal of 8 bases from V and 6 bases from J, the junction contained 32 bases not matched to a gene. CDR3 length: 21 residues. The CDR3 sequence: CASQWPRIKAAYRDYRDTQYF. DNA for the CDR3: TGTGCCAGCCAATGGCCCCGGATAAAAGCTGCCTACCGGGACTACAGGGATACGCAGTATTTT.

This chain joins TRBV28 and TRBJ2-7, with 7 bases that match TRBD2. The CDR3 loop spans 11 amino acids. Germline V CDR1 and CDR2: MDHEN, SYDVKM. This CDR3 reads CAIRGGDEQYF. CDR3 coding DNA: TGTGCGATTAGGGGAGGGGACGAGCAGTACTTC.

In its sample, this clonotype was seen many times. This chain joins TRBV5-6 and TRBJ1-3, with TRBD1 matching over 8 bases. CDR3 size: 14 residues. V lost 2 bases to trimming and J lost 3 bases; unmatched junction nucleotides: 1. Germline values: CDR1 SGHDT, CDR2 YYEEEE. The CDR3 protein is CASSFGQGGNTIYF. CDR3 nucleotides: TGTGCCAGCAGCTTCGGACAGGGTGGAAACACCATATATTTT.

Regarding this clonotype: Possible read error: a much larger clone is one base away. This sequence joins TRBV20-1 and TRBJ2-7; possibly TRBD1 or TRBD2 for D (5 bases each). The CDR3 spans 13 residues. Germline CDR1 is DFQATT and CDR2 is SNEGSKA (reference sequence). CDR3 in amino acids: CGAPRDPTYEQYV. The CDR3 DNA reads TGCGGTGCCCCGAGGGACCCGACCTACGAGCAGTACGTC.